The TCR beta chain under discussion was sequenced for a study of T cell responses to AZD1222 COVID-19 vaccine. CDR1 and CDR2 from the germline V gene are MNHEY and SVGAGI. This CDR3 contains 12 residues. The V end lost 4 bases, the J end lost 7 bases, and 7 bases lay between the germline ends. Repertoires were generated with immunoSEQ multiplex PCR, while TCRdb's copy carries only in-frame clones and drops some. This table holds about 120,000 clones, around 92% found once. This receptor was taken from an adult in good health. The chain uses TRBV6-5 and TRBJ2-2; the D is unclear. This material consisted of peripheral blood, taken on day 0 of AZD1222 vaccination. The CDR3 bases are TGTGCCAGCAGTTCGTCGGGCGGGGAGCTGTTTTTT. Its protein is CASSSSGGELFF.